Shown below are 9 T cell receptor beta chains from a single sample sequenced in a study of blood T cell repertoires in COVID-19 (dated by TCRdb to the early 2020s). Libraries were built with the immunoSEQ multiplex PCR assay. Sourced from immuneACCESS, this table was stored by TCRdb with only in-frame sequences that have V and J called. A share of the clones is absent; for the studies checked, an unresolved V gene accounts for under half, and the remainder has no known explanation. This sample holds 200,000 to 300,000 clones; 80% to 90% were observed only once. The ten largest clones take up around 2.4% of the sample. The material sequenced was peripheral blood. The receptors here all came from a man aged 35 to 55 who had recovered from COVID-19.

The chain carries TRBV5-6 and TRBJ2-2, with 7 bases fitting TRBD1. This CDR3 spans 14 amino acids. Trimming at V came to 7 bases and at J to 1 base, leaving 4 bases not matched to a gene. Germline lookup yields CDR1 SGHDT and CDR2 YYEEEE. The CDR3 coding sequence is TGTGCCAGCGAGGGGGCGGTGAACACCGGGGAGCTGTTTTTT. Translating it yields CASEGAVNTGELFF.

J is TRBJ1-2 and V is TRBV18; 11 positions match TRBD1. The V and J ends lost 6 bases and 5 bases, in that order; junction bases with no gene match: 2. CDR1 is KGHSH, CDR2 LQKENI, per germline. The CDR3 sequence is 13 residues long. The CDR3 loop is CASSGQGAYGYTF. The CDR3 DNA follows: TGTGCCAGCTCCGGACAGGGGGCATATGGCTACACCTTC.

The chain uses TRBV2 and TRBJ1-1, with D possibly matching TRBD1 (6 bases). Germline V gives CDR1 SNHLY, CDR2 FYNNEI. This CDR3 comprises 11 residues. V was trimmed by 3 bases and J by 9 bases, leaving 8 bases between them. The CDR3 loop is CASSEGAKAFF. CDR3 DNA sequence: TGTGCCAGCAGTGAGGGGGCTAAAGCTTTCTTT.

The table lists this clone with a few counts. The V call is TRBV10-1, the J call TRBJ2-1; no definite D call. This CDR3 has 12 amino acids. Germline CDR1 WNHNN, CDR2 SYGVQD (reference sequence). V was clipped by 10 bases and J by 8 bases, with 15 bases between them. The chain's CDR3 is CANSRSIDEQFF. CDR3 nucleotides: TGCGCCAACTCACGGAGCATCGATGAGCAGTTCTTC.

The rearrangement joins TRBV29-1 to TRBJ2-3; no definite D call. From germline, CDR1 is SQVTM and CDR2 ANQGSEA. The CDR3 is 11 amino acids. The V end was cut by 7 bases, the J end by 8 bases, with 13 bases between. The CDR3 sequence is CSGVRPGTQYF. The CDR3, as DNA: TGCAGCGGCGTACGCCCAGGTACGCAGTATTTT.

This chain uses TRBV7-2 with TRBJ2-2; TRBD1 matches at 9 bases. CDR3 length: 16 residues. The V gene's germline CDR1 is SGHTA and CDR2 FQGNSA. V lost 4 bases to trimming and J lost 6 bases; unmatched junction nucleotides: 9. The CDR3 is CASSYPGQGTAGELFF. In nucleotides, the CDR3 is TGTGCCAGCAGCTACCCGGGACAGGGAACGGCCGGGGAGCTGTTTTTT.

This clone was observed a handful of times. The CDR3 bases are TGTGCCATCAGTGAGTCGAGGGACAGGGGCAATCAGCCCCAGCATTTT. The encoded protein is CAISESRDRGNQPQHF. This sequence joins TRBV10-3 and TRBJ1-5; 9 nucleotides align to TRBD1. Germline V lookup: CDR1 ENHRY, CDR2 SYGVKD. The CDR3 totals 16 residues. V gave up 0 bases and J gave up 2 bases; unmatched junction bases: 2.

The rearrangement joins TRBV2 to TRBJ1-1, with D maybe TRBD1 (6 bases). CDR3 length: 12 residues. V lost 10 bases and J lost 4, with 13 bases in between. From germline, CDR1 is SNHLY and CDR2 FYNNEI. DNA of the CDR3: TGTGCCATCTCCACAGGGCGCACTGAAGCTTTCTTT. This encodes CAISTGRTEAFF. The whole variable domain, filled in from reference TRBV2 and TRBJ1-1, reads EPEVTQTPSHQVTQMGQEVILRCVPISNHLYFYWYRQILGQKVEFLVSFYNNEISEKSEIFDDQFSVERPDGSNFTLKIRSTKLEDSAMYFCAISTGRTEAFFGQGTRLTVV.

This rearrangement joins TRBV2 to TRBJ2-1; 10 bases fit TRBD2. Germline trimming cut 7 bases from V and 4 bases from J; bases unmatched to any gene: 7. The CDR3 totals 15 residues. Germline V gives CDR1 SNHLY, CDR2 FYNNEI. The CDR3 loop reads CASTLLAGAYNEQFF. The CDR3 nucleotides are TGTGCCAGCACCCTCCTAGCGGGAGCTTACAATGAGCAGTTCTTC.